This is a list of T cell receptor beta chains from one sample in a study of patients and donors after allogeneic stem cell transplantation. TCRdb itself ran the RT-PCR reads through MiXCR, one entry per CDR3 protein. Seen here are 160,000 or so distinct CDR3 sequences, more than 20% observed once, and the top ten hold around 26%. Sequenced material: blood, either unsorted or a sorted T cell fraction (not recorded which). The receptors originated from a human donor who was either an allogeneic HSCT recipient or a stem cell or donor lymphocyte infusion donor (not recorded which). It is not recorded whose cells these are; they may come from a transplant donor. CDR3s include the opening cysteine and the closing phenylalanine or tryptophan. A D gene is named only where the DNA matches it firmly. A clone size is listed for some rows: how often the clone was seen (once, few, many), or a class if it is expanded.

>TRBJ2-7|NA|12|TRBV3-1|NA
CASSQDRGGRYF
TGTGCCAGCAGCCAAGATAGGGGGGGGCGGTACTTC
>TRBJ2-1|once|18|TRBV18|NA
CASSRSGPTGLPYNEQFF
TGTGCCAGCTCACGCTCCGGACCGACAGGCCTCCCCTACAATGAGCAGTTCTTC
>TRBJ2-4|NA|14|TRBV4-1|NA
CASSRRGAKNIQYF
TGCGCCAGCAGCCGGCGGGGAGCCAAAAACATTCAGTACTTC
>TRBJ2-1|NA|16|TRBV20-1|TRBD2
CSAREVAGSSYNEQFF
TGCAGTGCTAGAGAGGTAGCGGGAAGCTCCTACAATGAGCAGTTCTTC
>TRBJ1-1|few|13|TRBV20-1|TRBD1
CSARFGTGAPAFF
TGCAGTGCTAGATTCGGGACAGGGGCGCCGGCTTTCTTT
>TRBJ1-1|NA|15|TRBV10-3|NA
CAISELGGADTEAFF
TGTGCCATCAGTGAGCTTGGGGGGGCGGACACTGAAGCTTTCTTT
>TRBJ2-2|NA|15|TRBV19|TRBD2
CATTLGPSGVGELFF
TGTGCCACCACTCTAGGGCCTAGCGGTGTTGGGGAGCTGTTTTTT
>TRBJ2-1|few|17|TRBV4-3|TRBD2
CASSQDWTSGMYNEQFF
TGCGCCAGCAGCCAAGACTGGACTAGCGGCATGTACAATGAGCAGTTCTTC
>TRBJ1-1|few|13|TRBV29-1|NA
CSVCRQVNTEAFF
TGCAGCGTTTGCCGACAGGTGAACACTGAAGCTTTCTTT
>TRBJ1-1|many|14|TRBV5-1|NA
CASSLVTENTEAFF
TGCGCCAGCAGCTTGGTCACGGAGAACACTGAAGCTTTCTTT
>TRBJ1-5|NA|13|TRBV30|NA
CAWSPGGNQPQHF
TGTGCCTGGAGTCCAGGGGGCAATCAGCCCCAGCATTTT
>TRBJ1-2|many|15|TRBV5-6|NA
CASSFGPSLNYGYTF
TGTGCCAGCAGCTTTGGGCCGTCACTAAACTATGGCTACACCTTC
>TRBJ2-5|once|13|TRBV27|NA
CASSLATARTQYF
TGTGCCAGCAGTTTGGCGACCGCCAGGACCCAGTACTTC
>TRBJ2-7|NA|15|TRBV20-1|TRBD2
CSARILAGGSYEQYF
TGCAGTGCTAGAATTCTAGCGGGGGGATCCTACGAGCAGTACTTC
>TRBJ1-1|few|19|TRBV12-3/TRBV12-4|TRBD1
CASSPKPETGSGMNTEAFF
TGTGCCAGCAGTCCCAAACCGGAGACAGGGTCTGGAATGAACACTGAAGCTTTCTTT
>TRBJ1-1|few|14|TRBV12-3/TRBV12-4|NA
CASRITGMNTEAFF
TGTGCCAGCAGGATAACAGGGATGAACACTGAAGCTTTCTTT
>TRBJ2-1|NA|15|TRBV24-1|TRBD2
CATSVPGLAGEEQFF
TGTGCCACCAGTGTCCCCGGACTAGCCGGGGAGGAGCAGTTCTTC